Following are 10 T cell receptor beta chains from one sample sequenced in a study of shared clonotypes between healthy human individuals. Sequenced by immunoSEQ multiplex PCR; TCRdb stores in-frame clones only, minus some. Among around 1.4 million clones listed, about 98.5% were seen once. Source material: naive CD4+ T cells sorted from blood. Subset noted: CD45RA+ positively selected. These receptors all come from a man aged 25-40 years in good health.

The chain links TRBV11-3 to TRBJ2-7; 7 bases are a match to TRBD1. The trim removed 5 bases at V and 5 bases at J, leaving 9 bases unmatched. Per germline, CDR1 SGHNT and CDR2 YENEEA. The CDR3 extends over 14 amino acids. The CDR3 nucleotides read TGTGCCAGCAGCCCAAGACAGGGATCCCACGAGCAGTACTTC. This codes for CASSPRQGSHEQYF. Full variable domain (outside the CDR3, taken from reference TRBV11-3 and TRBJ2-7): EAGVVQSPRYKIIEKKQPVAFWCNPISGHNTLYWYLQNLGQGPELLIRYENEEAVDDSQLPKDRFSAERLKGVDSTLKIQPAELGDSAVYLCASSPRQGSHEQYFGPGTRLTVT.

The CDR3, as DNA: TGTGCCGGACAGACCCTAAACACCGGGGAGCTGTTTTTT. Protein: CAGQTLNTGELFF. The J gene is TRBJ2-2, the V gene TRBV2; tentative D call: TRBD1 (6 bases). Trimming removed 11 bases from V and 2 bases from J, with 12 bases in between. The germline CDR1 and CDR2 sequences are SNHLY and FYNNEI. This CDR3 is 13 amino acids long.

This chain uses TRBV28 with TRBJ2-5; possibly TRBD1 for D (6 bases). This CDR3 has 15 residues. Germline-derived CDR1 and CDR2 are MDHEN and SYDVKM. The V and J ends lost 5 bases and 5 bases respectively, with 18 bases between them. CDR3 in DNA: TGTGCCAGCAGTATCATTACAGGGATTTTTGAGACCCAGTACTTC. It is translated as CASSIITGIFETQYF.

The chain recombines TRBV28 with TRBJ2-7; the D gene is possibly TRBD1 (5 bases). The germline V gene encodes CDR1 MDHEN and CDR2 SYDVKM. Deletions cut 6 bases from V and 2 bases from J, with 11 bases between. The CDR3 spans 13 residues. For the CDR3, the DNA is TGTGCCAGCAGCCCACAGGTCCCCTACGAGCAGTACTTC. This sequence encodes CASSPQVPYEQYF.

As to this clone: In the same sample, other DNA sequences code for this CDR3. The rearrangement uses TRBV28 and TRBJ2-7; TRBD2 might be the D (6 bases). There are 13 residues in the CDR3. V dropped 2 bases and J dropped 2 bases, with 7 bases sitting between them. Germline CDR1 and CDR2: MDHEN and SYDVKM. This chain's CDR3 is CASSLAGTYEQYF. CDR3 DNA sequence: TGTGCCAGCAGTTTAGCGGGGACCTACGAGCAGTACTTC.

V and J are TRBV11-3 and TRBJ2-2, with D possibly matching TRBD1 (6 bases). CDR3 length: 15 amino acids. Looked up from germline, CDR1 is SGHNT and CDR2 is YENEEA. V lost 5 bases and J lost 3, with 13 bases in between. Here the CDR3 reads CASSNDRTHTGELFF. CDR3 sequence (DNA): TGTGCCAGCAGCAACGACAGGACCCACACCGGGGAGCTGTTTTTT.

V and J are TRBV28 and TRBJ2-1, with TRBD2 matching over 7 bases. Germline V gives CDR1 MDHEN, CDR2 SYDVKM. The J segment lost 2 bases and the V segment lost 4 bases, leaving 17 bases of the junction unmatched. The CDR3 sequence is 19 residues long. The CDR3 sequence: CASSSPNKKREGTYNEQFF. The CDR3, as DNA: TGTGCCAGCAGTTCGCCTAATAAAAAGCGGGAAGGAACCTACAATGAGCAGTTCTTC.

J is TRBJ2-5 and V is TRBV28, with 8 bases identical to TRBD1. V gave up 5 bases and J gave up 0 bases; unmatched junction bases: 8. Germline V gene sequence: CDR1 MDHEN, CDR2 SYDVKM. The CDR3 runs to 16 residues. The CDR3 nucleotides are TGTGCCAGCAGTAGAGACAGGGGTTCGGACCAAGAGACCCAGTACTTC. Translating it yields CASSRDRGSDQETQYF.

J is TRBJ2-2 and V is TRBV29-1; 10 nucleotides match TRBD1. The CDR3 consists of 15 residues. Germline assignment: CDR1 SQVTM and CDR2 ANQGSEA. V shed 4 bases and J 5 bases; nucleotides not matched to a gene: 7. The CDR3 here is CSVGKWTGGTGELFF. CDR3 coding DNA: TGCAGCGTTGGTAAATGGACAGGGGGTACCGGGGAGCTGTTTTTT.

The chain couples TRBV15 to TRBJ2-3; possibly TRBD2 for D (6 bases). V was cut by 6 bases and J by 10 bases, with 20 bases left in between. The CDR3 is made up of 14 amino acids. The germline CDR1 and CDR2 sequences are LNHNV and YYDKDF (reference sequence). CDR3 region: CATSTPGGLRAQYF. Written as DNA, the CDR3 is TGTGCCACCAGTACCCCCGGGGGACTGAGGGCGCAGTATTTT.